These 8 T cell receptor beta chains originate from one sample sequenced in a study of PD-1 blockade in mismatch repair-deficient tumors. Sequencing used immunoSEQ multiplex PCR; TCRdb keeps in-frame clones, though not all of them. The sample includes about 110,000 clones, about three quarters of them seen just once. The sequences come from peripheral blood, collected approximately 14 months after starting pembrolizumab. The receptors come from an adult with mismatch repair-deficient cancer.

The chain has TRBV7-9 and TRBJ2-2; TRBD2 aligns across 9 bases. The CDR3 covers 16 residues. The ends lost 6 bases at V and 3 bases at J; junction bases unmatched: 8. Germline loops: CDR1 SEHNR, CDR2 FQNEAQ (reference sequence). The CDR3 reads CASSRSGSRDTGELFF. The CDR3 DNA sequence: TGTGCCAGCAGTCGTAGCGGGAGTCGGGACACCGGGGAGCTGTTTTTT. The whole variable domain, remainder taken from reference TRBV7-9 and TRBJ2-2, is DTGVSQNPRHKITKRGQNVTFRCDPISEHNRLYWYRQTLGQGPEFLTYFQNEAQLEKSRLLSDRFSAERPKGSFSTLEIQRTEQGDSAMYLCASSRSGSRDTGELFFGEGSRLTVL.

The chain has TRBV14 and TRBJ1-1; D is unresolved. The CDR3 totals 14 residues. Germline V gene lookup returns CDR1 SGHDN and CDR2 FVKESK. The V end lost 1 base, the J end lost 0 bases, and 6 bases lay between the germline ends. The chain's CDR3 is CASSQGSLNTEAFF. CDR3 DNA sequence: TGTGCCAGCAGCCAAGGCTCCTTGAACACTGAAGCTTTCTTT.

This clone was observed a handful of times. The rearrangement uses TRBV7-6 and TRBJ2-3; TRBD2 matches at 11 bases. The CDR3 loop spans 17 amino acids. Per the germline V gene, CDR1 is SGHVS and CDR2 is FNYEAQ. V lost 5 bases and J lost 0; bases outside the gene matches: 7. As DNA, the CDR3 is TGTGCCAGCAGCCCGAGACTAGCGGGGCTAAGCACAGATACGCAGTATTTT. It encodes CASSPRLAGLSTDTQYF.

This sequence joins TRBV14 and TRBJ2-2; no definite D call. CDR1 SGHDN and CDR2 FVKESK come from the germline V gene. This CDR3 contains 17 residues. V lost 2 bases and J 5 bases, leaving 18 bases between the germline ends. CDR3 sequence reads: CASSQHHQASKTGELFF. CDR3 sequence (DNA): TGTGCCAGCAGCCAACACCACCAGGCCAGTAAAACCGGGGAGCTGTTTTTT.

A remark on this clone: This clone may be a read error of a much larger clone one base away. The chain couples TRBV27 to TRBJ1-5; D is unresolved. V lost 3 bases and J lost 3, with 6 bases in between. The CDR3 is 13 amino acids. Germline values: CDR1 MNHEY, CDR2 SMNVEV (reference sequence). DNA for the CDR3: TGTGCCAGCAGTTTGGGCCTCAATCAGCCCCAGCATTTT. It codes for CASSLGLNQPQHF.

This clone came up once. The chain employs TRBV27 and TRBJ1-1; maybe TRBD1 (6 bases). Germline values: CDR1 MNHEY, CDR2 SMNVEV (reference sequence). This CDR3 is built from 12 residues. Trimming removed 5 bases at V and 7 bases at J, with 11 bases between. The CDR3 protein is CASSPRGHEAFF. The CDR3 bases are TGTGCCAGCAGTCCCCGGGGACATGAAGCTTTCTTT.

V usage is TRBV6-6 and J usage is TRBJ1-4, with a tentative D call TRBD1 (5 bases). Germline loops: CDR1 MNHNY, CDR2 SVGAGI (reference sequence). The ends were cut back, 7 bases at V and 0 bases at J, with 12 bases in the middle. The CDR3 totals 15 residues. The CDR3 DNA is TGTGCCAGCAATTATGGGGGGACAACTAATGAAAAACTGTTTTTT. Translating gives CASNYGGTTNEKLFF.

The chain joins TRBV7-9 to TRBJ1-2; 7 nucleotides align to TRBD1. This CDR3 region has 14 residues. The V gene end was trimmed by 8 bases and the J gene end by 3 bases; junction bases not matched to a gene: 9. CDR1 is SEHNR and CDR2 is FQNEAQ in the germline V gene (reference sequence). The CDR3 DNA reads TGTGCCAGCGGAGACAGGGCCCGCCACTATGGCTACACCTTC. Protein sequence: CASGDRARHYGYTF.